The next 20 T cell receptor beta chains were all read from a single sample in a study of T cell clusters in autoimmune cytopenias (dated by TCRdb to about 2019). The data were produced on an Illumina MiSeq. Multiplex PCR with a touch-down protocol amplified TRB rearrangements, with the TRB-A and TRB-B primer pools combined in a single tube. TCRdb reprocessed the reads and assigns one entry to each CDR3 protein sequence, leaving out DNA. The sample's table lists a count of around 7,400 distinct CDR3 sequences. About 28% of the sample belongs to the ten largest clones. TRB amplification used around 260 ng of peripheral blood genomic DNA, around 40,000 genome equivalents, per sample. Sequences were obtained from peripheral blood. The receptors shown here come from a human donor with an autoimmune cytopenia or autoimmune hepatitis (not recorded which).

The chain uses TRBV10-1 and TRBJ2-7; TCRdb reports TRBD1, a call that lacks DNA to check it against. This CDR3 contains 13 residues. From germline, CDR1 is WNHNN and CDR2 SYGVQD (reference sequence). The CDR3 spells CASSPRRGYEQYF.

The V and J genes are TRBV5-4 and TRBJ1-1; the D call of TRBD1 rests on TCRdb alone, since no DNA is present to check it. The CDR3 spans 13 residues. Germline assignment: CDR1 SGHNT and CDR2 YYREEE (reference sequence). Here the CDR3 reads CASRNQGNTEAFF.

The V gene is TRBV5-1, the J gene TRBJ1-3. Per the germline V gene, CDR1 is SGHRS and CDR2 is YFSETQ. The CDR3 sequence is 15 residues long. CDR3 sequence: CASSLVAGTGNTIYF.

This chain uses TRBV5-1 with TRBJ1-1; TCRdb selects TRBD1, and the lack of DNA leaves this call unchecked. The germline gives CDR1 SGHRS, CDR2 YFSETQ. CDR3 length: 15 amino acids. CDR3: CASSLEATGNTEAFF.

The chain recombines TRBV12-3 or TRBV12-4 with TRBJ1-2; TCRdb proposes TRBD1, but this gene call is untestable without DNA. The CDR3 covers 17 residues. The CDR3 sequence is CASSFRRGNRGPYGYTF.

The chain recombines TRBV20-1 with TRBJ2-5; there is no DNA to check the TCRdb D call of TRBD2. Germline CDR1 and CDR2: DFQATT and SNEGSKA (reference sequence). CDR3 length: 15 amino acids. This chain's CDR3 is CSARKLLAGGETQYF.

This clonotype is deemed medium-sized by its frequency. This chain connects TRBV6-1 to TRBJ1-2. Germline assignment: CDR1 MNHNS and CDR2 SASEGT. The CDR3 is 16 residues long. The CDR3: CASSKAGPTGTYGYTF.

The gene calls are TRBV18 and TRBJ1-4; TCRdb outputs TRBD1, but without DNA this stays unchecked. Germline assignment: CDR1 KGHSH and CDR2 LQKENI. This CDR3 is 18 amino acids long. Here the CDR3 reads CASSPRQTGGAANEKLFF.

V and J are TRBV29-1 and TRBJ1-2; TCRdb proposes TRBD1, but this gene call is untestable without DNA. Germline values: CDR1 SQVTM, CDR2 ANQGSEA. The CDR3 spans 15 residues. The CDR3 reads CSVGQGVIGGYGYTF. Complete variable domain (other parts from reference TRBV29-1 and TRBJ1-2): SAVISQKPSRDICQRGTSLTIQCQVDSQVTMMFWYRQQPGQSLTLIATANQGSEATYESGFVIDKFPISRPNLTFSTLTVSNMSPEDSSIYLCSVGQGVIGGYGYTFGSGTRLTVV.

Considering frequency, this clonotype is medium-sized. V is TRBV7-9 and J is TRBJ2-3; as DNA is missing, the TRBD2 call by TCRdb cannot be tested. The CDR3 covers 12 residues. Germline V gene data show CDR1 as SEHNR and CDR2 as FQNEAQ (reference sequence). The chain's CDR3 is CASSLEGDTQYF.

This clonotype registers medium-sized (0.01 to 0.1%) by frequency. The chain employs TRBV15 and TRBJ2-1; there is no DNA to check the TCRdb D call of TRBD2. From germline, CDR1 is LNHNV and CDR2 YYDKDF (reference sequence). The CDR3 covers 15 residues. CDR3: CATSRGTSGVNEQFF.

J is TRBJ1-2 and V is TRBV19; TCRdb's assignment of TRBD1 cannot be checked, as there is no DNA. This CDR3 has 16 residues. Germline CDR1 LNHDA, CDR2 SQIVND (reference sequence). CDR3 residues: CASTSRGTRGLYGYTF.

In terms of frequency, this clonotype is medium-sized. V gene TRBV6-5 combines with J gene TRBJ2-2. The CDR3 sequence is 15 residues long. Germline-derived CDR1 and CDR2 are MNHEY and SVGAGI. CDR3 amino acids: CASSYSTGGSGELFF.

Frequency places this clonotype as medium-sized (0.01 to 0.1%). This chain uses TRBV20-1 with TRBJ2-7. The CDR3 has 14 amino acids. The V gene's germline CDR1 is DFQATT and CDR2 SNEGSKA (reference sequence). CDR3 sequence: CSARNMDSSYEQYF.

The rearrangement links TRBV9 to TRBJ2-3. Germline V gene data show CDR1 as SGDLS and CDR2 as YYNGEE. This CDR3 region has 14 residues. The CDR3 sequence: CASSGFSSTDTQYF.

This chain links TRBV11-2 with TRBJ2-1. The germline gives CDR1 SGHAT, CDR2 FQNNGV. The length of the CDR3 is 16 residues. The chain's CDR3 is CASSVFAGEFYNEQFF.

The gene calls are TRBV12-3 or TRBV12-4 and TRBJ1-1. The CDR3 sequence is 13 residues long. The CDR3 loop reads CASSFDRNTEAFF.

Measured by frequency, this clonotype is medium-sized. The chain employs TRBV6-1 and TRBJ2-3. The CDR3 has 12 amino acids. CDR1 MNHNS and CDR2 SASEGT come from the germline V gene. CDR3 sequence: CASSEGSDTQYF.

This CDR3 reads CASSLRGTGGSGKTIYF. This chain joins TRBV28 and TRBJ1-3; the TCRdb D gene call, TRBD1, has no DNA to confirm it. The CDR3 totals 17 residues. Germline V CDR1 and CDR2: MDHEN, SYDVKM.

The CDR3: CAISESPYEQYF. The chain has TRBV10-3 and TRBJ2-7. The CDR3 has 12 amino acids. Germline V lookup: CDR1 ENHRY, CDR2 SYGVKD.